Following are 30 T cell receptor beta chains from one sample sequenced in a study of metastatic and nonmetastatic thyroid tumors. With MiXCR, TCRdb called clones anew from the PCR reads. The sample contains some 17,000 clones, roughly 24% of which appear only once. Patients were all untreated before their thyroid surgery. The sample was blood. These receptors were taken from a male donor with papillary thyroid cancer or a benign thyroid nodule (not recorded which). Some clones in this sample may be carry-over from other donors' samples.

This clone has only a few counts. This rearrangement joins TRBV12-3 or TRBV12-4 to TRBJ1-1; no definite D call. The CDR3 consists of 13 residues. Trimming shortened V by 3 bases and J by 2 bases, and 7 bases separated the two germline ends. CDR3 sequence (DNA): TGTGCCAGCAGTTTGGTCGGAAACACTGAAGCTTTCTTT. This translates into CASSLVGNTEAFF.

DNA of the CDR3: TGCGCCAGCAGCCAATCGGAGAACACTGAAGCTTTCTTT. Residues: CASSQSENTEAFF. The chain carries TRBV4-1 and TRBJ1-1, with D hard to call. Germline V gives CDR1 MGHRA, CDR2 YSYEKL. V was trimmed by 2 bases and J by 1 base, leaving 5 bases between them. This CDR3 spans 13 amino acids.

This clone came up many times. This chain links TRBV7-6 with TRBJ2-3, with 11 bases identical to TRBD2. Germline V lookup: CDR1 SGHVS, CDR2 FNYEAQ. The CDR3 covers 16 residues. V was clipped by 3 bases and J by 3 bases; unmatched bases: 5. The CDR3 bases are TGTGCCAGCAGCTTTAGCGGGGGGGCCGCAACAGATACGCAGTATTTT. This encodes CASSFSGGAATDTQYF.

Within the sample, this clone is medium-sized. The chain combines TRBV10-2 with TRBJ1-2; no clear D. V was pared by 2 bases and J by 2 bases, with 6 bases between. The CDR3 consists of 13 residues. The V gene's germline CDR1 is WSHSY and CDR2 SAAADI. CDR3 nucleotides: TGCGCCAGCAGTGAGACACAGAACTATGGCTACACCTTC. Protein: CASSETQNYGYTF.

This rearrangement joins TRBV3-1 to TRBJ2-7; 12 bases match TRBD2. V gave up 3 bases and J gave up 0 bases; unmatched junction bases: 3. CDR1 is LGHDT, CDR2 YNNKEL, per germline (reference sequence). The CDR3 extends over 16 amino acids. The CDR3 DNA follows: TGTGCCAGCAGCCATCCGGGACTAGCGGGCTCCTACGAGCAGTACTTC. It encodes CASSHPGLAGSYEQYF.

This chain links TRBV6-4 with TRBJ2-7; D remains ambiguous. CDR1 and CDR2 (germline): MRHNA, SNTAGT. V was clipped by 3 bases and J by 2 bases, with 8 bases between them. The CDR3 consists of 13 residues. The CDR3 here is CASSEGPTYEQYF. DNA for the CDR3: TGTGCCAGCAGTGAAGGCCCCACCTACGAGCAGTACTTC.

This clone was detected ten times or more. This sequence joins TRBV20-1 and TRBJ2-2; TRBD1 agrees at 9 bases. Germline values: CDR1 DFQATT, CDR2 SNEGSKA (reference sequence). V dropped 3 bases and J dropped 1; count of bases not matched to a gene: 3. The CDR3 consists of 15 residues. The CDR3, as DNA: TGCAGTGCTAGGGGGACAGGGCTGAACACCGGGGAGCTGTTTTTT. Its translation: CSARGTGLNTGELFF.

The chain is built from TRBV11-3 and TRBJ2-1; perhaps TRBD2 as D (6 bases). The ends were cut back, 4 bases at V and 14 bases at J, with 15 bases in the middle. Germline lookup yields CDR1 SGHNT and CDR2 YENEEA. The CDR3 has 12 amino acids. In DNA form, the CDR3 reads TGTGCCAGCAGCTCCTATGGGACTGAAGAGTTCTTC. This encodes CASSSYGTEEFF.

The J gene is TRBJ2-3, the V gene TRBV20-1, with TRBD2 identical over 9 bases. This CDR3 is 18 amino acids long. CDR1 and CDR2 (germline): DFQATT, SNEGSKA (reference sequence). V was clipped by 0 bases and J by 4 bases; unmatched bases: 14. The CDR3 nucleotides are TGCAGTGCTAGAGATCTAGGTAGGGTAGCGGGAGCGGCAGATACGCAGTATTTT. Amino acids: CSARDLGRVAGAADTQYF.

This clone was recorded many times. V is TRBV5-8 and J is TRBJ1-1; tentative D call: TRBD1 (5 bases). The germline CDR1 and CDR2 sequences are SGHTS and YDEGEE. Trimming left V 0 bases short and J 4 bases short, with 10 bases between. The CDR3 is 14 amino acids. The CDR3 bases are TGTGCCAGCAGCTTGGGGGGGGTGTCCACTGAAGCTTTCTTT. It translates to CASSLGGVSTEAFF.

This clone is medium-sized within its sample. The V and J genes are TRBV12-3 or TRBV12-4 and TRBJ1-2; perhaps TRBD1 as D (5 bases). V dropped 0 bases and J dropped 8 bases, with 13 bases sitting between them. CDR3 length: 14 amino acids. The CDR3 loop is CASSLAGTQGGYTF. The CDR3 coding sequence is TGTGCCAGCAGTTTAGCCGGGACCCAGGGCGGCTACACCTTC.

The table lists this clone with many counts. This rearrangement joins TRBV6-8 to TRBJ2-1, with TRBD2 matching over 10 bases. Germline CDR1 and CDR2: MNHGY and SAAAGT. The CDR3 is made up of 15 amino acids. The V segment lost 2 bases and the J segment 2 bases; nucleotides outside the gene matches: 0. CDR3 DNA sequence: TGTGCCAGCAGTTACGGGACTAGCGCCTACAATGAGCAGTTCTTC. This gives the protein CASSYGTSAYNEQFF.

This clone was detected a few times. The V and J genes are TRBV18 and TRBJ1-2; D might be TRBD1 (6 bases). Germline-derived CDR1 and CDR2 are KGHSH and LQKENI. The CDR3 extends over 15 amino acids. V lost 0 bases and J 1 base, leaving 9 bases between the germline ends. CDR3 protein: CASSPPQGFNYGYTF. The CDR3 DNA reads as TGTGCCAGCTCACCACCACAGGGATTTAACTATGGCTACACCTTC.

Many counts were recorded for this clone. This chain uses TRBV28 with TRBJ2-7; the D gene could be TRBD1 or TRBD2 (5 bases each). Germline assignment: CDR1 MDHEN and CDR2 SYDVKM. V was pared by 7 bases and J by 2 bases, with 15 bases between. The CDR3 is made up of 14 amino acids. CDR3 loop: CASTNSGAAYEQYF. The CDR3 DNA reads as TGTGCCAGCACAAATTCCGGGGCGGCCTACGAGCAGTACTTC.

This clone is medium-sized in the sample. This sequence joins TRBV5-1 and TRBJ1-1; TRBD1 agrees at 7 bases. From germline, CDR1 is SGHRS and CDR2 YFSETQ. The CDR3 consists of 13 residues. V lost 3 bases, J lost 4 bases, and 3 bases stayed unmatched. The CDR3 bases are TGCGCCAGCAGCTCAGACAGGGCCACTGAAGCTTTCTTT. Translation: CASSSDRATEAFF.

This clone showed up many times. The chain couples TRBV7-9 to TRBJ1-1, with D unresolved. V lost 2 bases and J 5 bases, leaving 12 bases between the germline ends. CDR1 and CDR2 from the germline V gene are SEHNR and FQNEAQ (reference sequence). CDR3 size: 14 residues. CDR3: CASSLLTRGTEAFF. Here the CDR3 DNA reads TGTGCCAGCAGCTTATTGACCAGAGGGACTGAAGCTTTCTTT.

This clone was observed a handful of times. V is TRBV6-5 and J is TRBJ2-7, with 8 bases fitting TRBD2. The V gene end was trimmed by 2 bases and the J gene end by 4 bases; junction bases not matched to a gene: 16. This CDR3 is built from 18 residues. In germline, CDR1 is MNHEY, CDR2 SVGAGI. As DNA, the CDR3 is TGTGCCAGCAGTTACACGGTCATGTTCAGCGGGAGAACATACGAGCAGTACTTC. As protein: CASSYTVMFSGRTYEQYF.

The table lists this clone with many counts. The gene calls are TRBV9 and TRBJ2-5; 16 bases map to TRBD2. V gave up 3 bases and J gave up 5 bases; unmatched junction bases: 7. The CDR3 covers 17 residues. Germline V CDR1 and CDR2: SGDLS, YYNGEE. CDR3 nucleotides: TGTGCCAGCAGCGGACTTCTGGGACTAGCGGGAGGGGAGACCCAGTACTTC. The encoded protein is CASSGLLGLAGGETQYF.

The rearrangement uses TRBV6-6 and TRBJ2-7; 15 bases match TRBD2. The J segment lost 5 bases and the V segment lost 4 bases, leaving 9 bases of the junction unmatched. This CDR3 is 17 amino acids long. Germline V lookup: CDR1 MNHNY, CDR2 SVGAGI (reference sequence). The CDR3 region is CASSFSRTSGGADEQYF. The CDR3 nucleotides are TGTGCCAGCAGTTTCTCTAGGACTAGCGGGGGGGCCGACGAGCAGTACTTC.

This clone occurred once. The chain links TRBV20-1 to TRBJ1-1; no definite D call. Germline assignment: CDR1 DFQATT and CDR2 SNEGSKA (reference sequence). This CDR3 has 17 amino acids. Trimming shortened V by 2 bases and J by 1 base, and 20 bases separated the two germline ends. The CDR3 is CSARTTLGYSRNTEAFF. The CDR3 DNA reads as TGCAGTGCTAGAACAACACTCGGGTATTCGAGGAACACTGAAGCTTTCTTT.

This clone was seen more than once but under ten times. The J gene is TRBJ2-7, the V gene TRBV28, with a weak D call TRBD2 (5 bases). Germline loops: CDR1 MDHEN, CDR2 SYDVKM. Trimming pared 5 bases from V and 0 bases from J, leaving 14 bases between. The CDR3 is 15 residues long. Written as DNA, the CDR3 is TGTGCCAGCAGTCCGAGCGGAGTTAGCTCCTACGAGCAGTACTTC. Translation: CASSPSGVSSYEQYF.

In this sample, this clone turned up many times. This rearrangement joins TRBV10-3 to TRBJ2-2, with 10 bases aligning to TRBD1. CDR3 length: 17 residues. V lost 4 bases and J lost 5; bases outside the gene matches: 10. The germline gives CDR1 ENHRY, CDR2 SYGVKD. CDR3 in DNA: TGTGCCATCAGTGGGGGGGGTCGACAGGGGGCAACCGGGGAGCTGTTTTTT. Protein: CAISGGGRQGATGELFF.

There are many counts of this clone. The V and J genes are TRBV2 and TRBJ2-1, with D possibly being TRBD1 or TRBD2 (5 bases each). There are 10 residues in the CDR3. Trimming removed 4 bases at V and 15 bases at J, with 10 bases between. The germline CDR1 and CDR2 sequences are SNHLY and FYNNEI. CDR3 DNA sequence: TGTGCCAGCAGTGGGGACCGAGGGTTCTTC. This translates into CASSGDRGFF.

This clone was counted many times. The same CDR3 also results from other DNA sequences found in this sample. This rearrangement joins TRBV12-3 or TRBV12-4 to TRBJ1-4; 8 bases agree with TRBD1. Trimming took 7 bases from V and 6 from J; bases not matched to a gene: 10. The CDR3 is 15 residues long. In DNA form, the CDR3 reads TGTGCCAGCAACCAGGGGTGGACAGGGCATGAAAAACTGTTTTTT. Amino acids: CASNQGWTGHEKLFF.

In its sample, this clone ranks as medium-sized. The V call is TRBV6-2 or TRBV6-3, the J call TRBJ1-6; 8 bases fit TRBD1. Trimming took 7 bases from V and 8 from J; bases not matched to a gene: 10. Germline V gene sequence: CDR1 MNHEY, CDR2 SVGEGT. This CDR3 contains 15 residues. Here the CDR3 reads CASKLLQGADSPLHF. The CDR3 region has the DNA TGTGCCAGCAAGCTGTTGCAGGGGGCGGATTCACCCCTCCACTTT.

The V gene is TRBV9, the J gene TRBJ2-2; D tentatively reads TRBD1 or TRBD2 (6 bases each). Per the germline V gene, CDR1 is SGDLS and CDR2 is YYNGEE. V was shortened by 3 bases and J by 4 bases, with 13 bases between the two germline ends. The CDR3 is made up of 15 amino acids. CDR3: CASSAHGGGTGELFF. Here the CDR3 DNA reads TGTGCCAGCAGCGCCCACGGGGGCGGCACCGGGGAGCTGTTTTTT.

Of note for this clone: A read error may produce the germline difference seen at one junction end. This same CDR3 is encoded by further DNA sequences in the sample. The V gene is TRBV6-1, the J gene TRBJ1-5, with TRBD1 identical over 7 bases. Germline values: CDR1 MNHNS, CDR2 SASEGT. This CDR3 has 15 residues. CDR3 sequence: CASKGAGGSNQPQHF. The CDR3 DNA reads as TGTGCCAGCAAGGGGGCGGGGGGGAGCAATCAGCCCCAACATTTT.

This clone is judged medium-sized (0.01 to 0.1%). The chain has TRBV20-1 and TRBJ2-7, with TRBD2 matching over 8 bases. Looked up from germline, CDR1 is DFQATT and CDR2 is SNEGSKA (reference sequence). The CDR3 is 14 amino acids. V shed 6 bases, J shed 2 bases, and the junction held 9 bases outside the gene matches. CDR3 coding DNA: TGCAGTGCCCCTCCGTCAGCGGGAGCCTACGAGCAGTACTTC. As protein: CSAPPSAGAYEQYF.

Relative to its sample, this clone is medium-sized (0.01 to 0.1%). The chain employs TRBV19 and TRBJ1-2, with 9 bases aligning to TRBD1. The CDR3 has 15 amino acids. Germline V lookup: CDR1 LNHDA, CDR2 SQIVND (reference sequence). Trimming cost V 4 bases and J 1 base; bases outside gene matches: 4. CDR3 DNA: TGTGCCAGTAGTAGGGACAGGGATTTTAACTATGGCTACACCTTC. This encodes CASSRDRDFNYGYTF.

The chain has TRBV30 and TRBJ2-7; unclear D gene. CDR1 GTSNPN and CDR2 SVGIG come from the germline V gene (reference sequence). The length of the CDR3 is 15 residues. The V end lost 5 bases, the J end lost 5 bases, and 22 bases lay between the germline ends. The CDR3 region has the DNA TGTGCCTGGTCTCGGCATACCCGACTTGAGGACGAGCAGTACTTC. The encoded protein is CAWSRHTRLEDEQYF.